This paragraph covers one TCR beta chain sequence. The CDR3 is made up of 17 amino acids. The germline V gene encodes CDR1 MDHEN and CDR2 SYDVKM. The ends lost 7 bases at V and 2 bases at J; junction bases unmatched: 11. The data stem from a study of blood T cell repertoires in COVID-19. Across the whole study: Acute and convalescent COVID-19 specimens originated in the United States, Italy and Spain. In each case, the material was cDNA or gDNA derived from T cells, B-cell-depleted T cells, or PBMCs.

Per the original methods: Researchers report that nucleated cell counts were estimated from reference gene primer amplification. Profiling relied on immunoSEQ multiplex PCR, and the TCRdb table lists in-frame clones only, not all of them. The V and J calls and the clone size are those of that table, but D and trimming were determined from the DNA. The table shows some 220,000 clones, with more than 75% occurring only once. The TCR comes from a human donor in a cohort sampled during active COVID-19. The chain employs TRBV28 and TRBJ2-3, with 11 nucleotides matching TRBD2. What was sequenced was peripheral blood. CDR3 sequence reads: CASILAGEWGPTDTQYF. The CDR3 region has the DNA TGTGCCAGCATACTAGCGGGGGAGTGGGGTCCCACAGATACGCAGTATTTT.